This T cell receptor beta chain was obtained from a study of OX40 agonist ivuxolimab in advanced cancers. Assay used: immunoSEQ multiplex PCR; TCRdb lists only in-frame clones, some missing. This table has roughly 120,000 clones, 85% to 95% appearing once. The CDR3 spans 15 residues. Germline assignment: CDR1 MNHEY and CDR2 SVGAGI. Trimming left V 0 bases short and J 10 bases short, with 16 bases between. The rearrangement links TRBV6-5 to TRBJ2-1; D is perhaps TRBD2 (5 bases). This TCR was recovered from an adult with an advanced solid tumor such as melanoma, head and neck, liver or kidney cancer. This specimen was CD4+ or CD8+ T cells sorted from blood, taken in a trial of the OX40 agonist ivuxolimab. The CDR3 spells CASSYSRLTPMEQFF. For the CDR3, the DNA is TGTGCCAGCAGTTACTCGCGACTAACTCCTATGGAGCAGTTCTTC.